A selection of T cell receptor beta chains follows, all from one sample in a study of blood T cell repertoires in COVID-19. Clones were read by immunoSEQ multiplex PCR, and TCRdb kept only the in-frame ones, dropping some. This sample has roughly 35,000 clones, with approximately 91% found just once. The sequencing sample was made of peripheral blood. These receptors were collected from a man aged 55 to 70 with active COVID-19. Each CDR3 is given without its conserved first and last residue. The order of the fields is V gene, J gene, clone size, CDR3 protein. Some rows have no size entry. The others give once, few or many, or a class for an expanded clone.

TRBV29-1	TRBJ2-1	.	SARLAGGLNEQF
TRBV5-6	TRBJ2-7	.	ASSLWTLGYEQY
TRBV18	TRBJ2-7	.	ASSRDRGSYEQY
TRBV5-6	TRBJ2-7	medium-sized	ASSLARLAGGTYEQY
TRBV7-9	TRBJ2-7	.	ATHGLAGDDYEQY
TRBV19	TRBJ2-6	.	ASSIGRGFGAGANVLT
TRBV5-1	TRBJ1-1	.	ASTRTGMNTEAF
TRBV5-8	TRBJ2-2	.	ASSSIRDLYTGELF
TRBV19	TRBJ1-5	.	ASTPGGKQPQH
TRBV6-5	TRBJ1-5	.	ASNLDRYSNQPQH
TRBV19	TRBJ2-7	.	ASRADRGHEQY
TRBV18	TRBJ2-1	.	ASSPTSGSAYNEQF
TRBV4-2	TRBJ2-6	.	ASSQDRTRGAGANVLT
TRBV24-1	TRBJ2-7	.	AITTGQGLDEQY
TRBV24-1	TRBJ2-1	.	ATSDPGTGHNEQF
TRBV9	TRBJ2-5	.	ASSATGRETQY
TRBV19	TRBJ1-6	.	ASSMVRDSPLH
TRBV29-1	TRBJ1-1	.	SVRDRGNTEAF
TRBV5-1	TRBJ2-5	once	ASSLGGQGQETQY
TRBV5-1	TRBJ2-3	.	ASSRAGLQDTQY
TRBV6-2/TRBV6-3	TRBJ1-2	.	ASSYSTESNYGYT
TRBV7-8	TRBJ1-4	.	ASSLDRVATNEKLF
TRBV28	TRBJ2-7	.	ASSLVTLGTSFYEQY
TRBV13	TRBJ2-1	.	ASSLAGGQF
TRBV10-3	TRBJ1-1	.	AISGQPGEAF
TRBV19	TRBJ1-1	.	ASSRQVFDTEAF
TRBV5-6	TRBJ2-2	.	ASSFRLAPLTFGELF
TRBV11-2	TRBJ2-1	.	ASSAYRLGLGEQF
TRBV5-1	TRBJ1-2	.	ASSPDRGRRGYT
TRBV6-6	TRBJ2-1	.	ASSPGTDHNEQF
TRBV5-1	TRBJ2-7	.	ASSWGLAGTMDEQY
TRBV10-3	TRBJ1-2	.	ATAVGDGYT
TRBV7-2	TRBJ1-4	.	ASSLGGSNEKLF
TRBV3-1/TRBV3-2	TRBJ1-1	.	ASASTGGTEAF
TRBV7-9	TRBJ2-2	.	ASSPSSGTNTGELF
TRBV4-1	TRBJ2-7	.	ASSLPVGGSAEQY
TRBV5-1	TRBJ2-7	.	ASSSGTSEDEQY
TRBV5-1	TRBJ2-1	.	ASSPRLAVSYNEQF
TRBV19	TRBJ1-5	.	ASSEWNQPQH
TRBV5-4	TRBJ2-2	.	ASSLGAGPTGELF
TRBV6-5	TRBJ1-2	.	ASSYGPIKDGYT
TRBV5-1	TRBJ2-1	.	ASSLGGTSGNNEQF
TRBV5-1	TRBJ2-5	.	ASSLGQGGETQY
TRBV11-3	TRBJ2-3	.	ASSLEGRPTDTQY
TRBV7-9	TRBJ2-7	.	ASSRTDYEQY
TRBV10-1	TRBJ2-3	.	ASSEGQGATDTQY
TRBV7-3	TRBJ2-1	.	ASSPRTSYSYNEQF
TRBV5-8	TRBJ2-5	.	ASSLGLADKETQY